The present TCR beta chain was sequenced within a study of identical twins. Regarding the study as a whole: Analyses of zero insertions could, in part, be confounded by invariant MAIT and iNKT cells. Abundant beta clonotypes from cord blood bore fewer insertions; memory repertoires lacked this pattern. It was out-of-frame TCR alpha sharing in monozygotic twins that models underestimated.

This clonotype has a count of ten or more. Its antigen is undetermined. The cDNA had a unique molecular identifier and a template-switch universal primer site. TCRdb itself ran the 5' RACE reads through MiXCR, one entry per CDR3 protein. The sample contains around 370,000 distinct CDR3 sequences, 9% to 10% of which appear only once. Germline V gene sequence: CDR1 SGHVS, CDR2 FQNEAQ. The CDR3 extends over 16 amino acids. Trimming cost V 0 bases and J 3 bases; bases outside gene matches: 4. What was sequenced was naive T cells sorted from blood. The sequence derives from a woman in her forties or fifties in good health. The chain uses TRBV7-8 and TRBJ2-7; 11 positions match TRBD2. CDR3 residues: CASSLAGTSGIYEQYF. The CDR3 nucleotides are TGTGCCAGCAGCTTAGCGGGGACTAGCGGCATCTACGAGCAGTACTTC. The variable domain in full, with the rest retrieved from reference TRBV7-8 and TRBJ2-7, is GAGVSQSPRYKVAKRGQDVALRCDPISGHVSLFWYQQALGQGPEFLTYFQNEAQLDKSGLPSDRFFAERPEGSVSTLKIQRTQQEDSAVYLCASSLAGTSGIYEQYFGPGTRLTVT.